One sample yielded the 20 T cell receptor beta chains listed below, sequenced in a study of molecular identifiers for immune sequencing clone quantification. TCRdb processed the PCR reads anew with MiXCR; each CDR3 protein has one entry. The sample has over 70,000 distinct CDR3 sequences; 20% to 30% are singletons. The sequenced material came from naive CD8+ T cells from blood, with Jurkat cell RNA spiked in. Indicated subset: FACS-sorted CD8+CD4-CCR7+CD45RA+ naive T cells. These TCRs come from a human donor in good health. Some libraries in this study had Jurkat cell RNA spiked in.

This clonotype was found a few times. J is TRBJ1-3 and V is TRBV4-3, with D tentatively TRBD1 (6 bases). Germline values: CDR1 LGHNA, CDR2 YSLEER. The CDR3 covers 14 residues. The ends were cut back, 1 base at V and 2 bases at J, with 6 bases in the middle. The CDR3 spells CASSQGGPGNTIYF. The CDR3, as DNA: TGCGCCAGCAGCCAAGGGGGGCCTGGAAACACCATATATTTT.

The chain carries TRBV5-3 and TRBJ2-3, with TRBD2 matching over 7 bases. TRBV5-3 is an open reading frame whose function is uncertain. This CDR3 contains 16 residues. The J segment lost 2 bases and the V segment lost 8 bases, leaving 14 bases of the junction unmatched. The chain's CDR3 is CASSQGAGVPTDTQYF. The CDR3 bases are TGTGCCAGCAGCCAAGGGGCGGGGGTCCCCACAGATACGCAGTATTTT.

With regard to this clonotype: A read error may produce the germline difference seen at one junction end. V usage is TRBV27 and J usage is TRBJ2-2; D is possibly TRBD2 (6 bases). This CDR3 comprises 16 residues. The germline CDR1 and CDR2 sequences are MNHEY and SMNVEV (reference sequence). CDR3 amino acids: CASSISGTLNTGELFF. The CDR3 bases are TGTGCCAGCAGTATATCCGGGACTCTGAACACCGGGGAGCTGTTTTTT.

The chain uses TRBV18 and TRBJ2-7; D is uncertain. The CDR3 has 14 residues. V was shortened by 6 bases and J by 5 bases, with 17 bases between the two germline ends. CDR1 and CDR2 from the germline V gene are KGHSH and LQKENI. The CDR3 sequence is CASSPGPRANEQYF. CDR3 DNA: TGTGCCAGCTCGCCGGGTCCACGCGCCAACGAGCAGTACTTC.

V usage is TRBV28 and J usage is TRBJ2-1, with a possible D match to TRBD1 (5 bases). The germline V and J ends were trimmed by 6 bases and 0 bases, with 12 bases remaining between them. This CDR3 spans 15 amino acids. Germline lookup yields CDR1 MDHEN and CDR2 SYDVKM. For the CDR3, the DNA is TGTGCCAGCAGGGCCGACAGTAGCTCCTACAATGAGCAGTTCTTC. Protein product: CASRADSSSYNEQFF.

As for this clonotype: A read error may explain this, as a much larger clone is one base away. The CDR3 sequence: CASNLFTGVVEFF. Written as DNA, the CDR3 is TGTGCCAGCAACTTATTTACGGGGGTTGTCGAGTTCTTC. V is TRBV5-8 and J is TRBJ2-1; D is possibly TRBD2 (6 bases). Trimming pared 6 bases from V and 14 bases from J, leaving 21 bases between. Germline V lookup: CDR1 SGHTS, CDR2 YDEGEE. The length of the CDR3 is 13 residues. Combining the CDR3 with reference TRBV5-8 and TRBJ2-1 gives the whole variable domain EAGVTQSPTHLIKTRGQQATLRCSPISGHTSVYWYQQALGLGLQFLLWYDEGEERNRGNFPPRFSGRQFPNYSSELNVNALELEDSALYLCASNLFTGVVEFFGPGTRLTVL.

The J gene is TRBJ1-1, the V gene TRBV4-3, with D hard to call. The germline V and J ends were trimmed by 0 bases and 0 bases, with 11 bases remaining between them. CDR1 is LGHNA and CDR2 is YSLEER in the germline V gene. There are 16 residues in the CDR3. This CDR3 reads CASSQDFSDLNTEAFF. CDR3 nucleotide sequence: TGCGCCAGCAGCCAAGATTTTAGTGATTTGAACACTGAAGCTTTCTTT.

The V and J genes are TRBV19 and TRBJ2-3; 7 bases align to TRBD1. Germline lookup yields CDR1 LNHDA and CDR2 SQIVND (reference sequence). This CDR3 comprises 17 residues. The trim removed 0 bases at V and 3 bases at J, leaving 9 bases unmatched. CDR3 sequence reads: CASSIDPDRELTDTQYF. The DNA for the CDR3 is TGTGCCAGTAGTATAGACCCCGACAGGGAGCTGACAGATACGCAGTATTTT.

V usage is TRBV27 and J usage is TRBJ2-7, with 11 bases aligning to TRBD2. The V gene's germline CDR1 is MNHEY and CDR2 SMNVEV (reference sequence). The CDR3 runs to 16 residues. V lost 3 bases to trimming and J lost 7 bases; unmatched junction nucleotides: 11. The CDR3 here is CASSLAPGLAVREQYF. The CDR3 DNA is TGTGCCAGCAGTTTGGCGCCGGGACTAGCGGTTCGGGAGCAGTACTTC.

Turning to this clonotype: This may be a read error, as it is one base from a much larger clone. This chain joins TRBV19 and TRBJ1-5, with 7 bases fitting TRBD1. Germline V lookup: CDR1 LNHDA, CDR2 SQIVND (reference sequence). The CDR3 is 15 residues long. CDR3 nucleotide sequence: TGTGCCAGTACCCCCCTAGGGGGCGGCAATCAGCCCCAGCGTTTT. Its translation is CASTPLGGGNQPQRF.

This clonotype was detected only a few times. As DNA, the CDR3 is TGTGCCAGTAGTGAAACTAGCGGGACAACCGAGCAGTACTTC. Protein product: CASSETSGTTEQYF. The chain is built from TRBV19 and TRBJ2-7; TRBD2 aligns across 10 bases. The length of the CDR3 is 14 residues. The germline V gene encodes CDR1 LNHDA and CDR2 SQIVND (reference sequence). J gave up 6 bases and V 5 bases, and 7 bases lay outside the gene matches.

This chain connects TRBV9 to TRBJ2-7, with no clear D. The CDR3 sequence is 15 residues long. The germline V gene has CDR1 SGDLS and CDR2 YYNGEE. Trimming left V 3 bases short and J 3 bases short, with 16 bases between. CDR3 amino acids: CASSEEGQSNYEQYF. As DNA, the CDR3 is TGTGCCAGCAGCGAGGAAGGGCAGAGCAACTACGAGCAGTACTTC.

The table lists this clonotype with many counts. This sequence joins TRBV27 and TRBJ1-1, with TRBD1 matching over 8 bases. The trim removed 6 bases at V and 4 bases at J, leaving 7 bases unmatched. The CDR3 length is 14 residues. Germline V gene sequence: CDR1 MNHEY, CDR2 SMNVEV (reference sequence). The CDR3 DNA is TGTGCCAGCAGCCCCGGACAGGGTTTCACTGAAGCTTTCTTT. Encoded protein: CASSPGQGFTEAFF.

This clonotype was picked up a small number of times. The CDR3 protein is CASSLALAGEYEQYF. The CDR3, as DNA: TGTGCCAGCAGCTTGGCATTAGCGGGAGAGTACGAGCAGTACTTC. The chain joins TRBV7-9 to TRBJ2-7, with 9 positions matching TRBD2. The CDR3 sequence is 15 residues long. V was pared by 3 bases and J by 4 bases, with 7 bases of the junction left unmatched. Germline V gene data show CDR1 as SEHNR and CDR2 as FQNEAQ (reference sequence).

Ten or more counts support this clonotype. The chain joins TRBV27 to TRBJ1-2, with 8 bases aligning to TRBD1. The CDR3 totals 16 residues. Germline V gives CDR1 MNHEY, CDR2 SMNVEV (reference sequence). V was pared by 3 bases and J by 4 bases, with 10 bases of the junction left unmatched. The CDR3 sequence is CASSFTKRQGTYGYTF. For the CDR3, the DNA is TGTGCCAGCAGTTTTACTAAAAGACAGGGGACCTATGGCTACACCTTC.

For this clonotype: This may be a read error: a much more frequent sequence differs by one nucleotide. The conserved phenylalanine or tryptophan is not found at the CDR3 terminus, so this likely reflects a read error. The rearrangement joins TRBV3-1 to TRBJ1-1; tentatively, D is TRBD1 (6 bases). From germline, CDR1 is LGHDT and CDR2 YNNKEL (reference sequence). The ends were cut back, 0 bases at V and 0 bases at J, with 8 bases in the middle. The CDR3 length is 15 residues. DNA for the CDR3: TGTGCCAGCAGCCAAGATGACAGGATGAACACTGAAGCTTTCTTA. This encodes CASSQDDRMNTEAFL.

This clonotype was seen repeatedly, ten times or more. The rearrangement uses TRBV28 and TRBJ2-7; D unclear. Germline CDR1 MDHEN, CDR2 SYDVKM. V was pared by 3 bases and J by 3 bases, with 15 bases between. The CDR3 runs to 15 residues. The CDR3 nucleotides are TGTGCCAGCAGTTTCTACCGCCCTAACAGCTACGAGCAGTACTTC. Its translation is CASSFYRPNSYEQYF.

This clonotype was detected ten times or more. V gene TRBV29-1 combines with J gene TRBJ1-2, with a tentative D call TRBD1 (5 bases). CDR3 size: 18 residues. Germline V gene sequence: CDR1 SQVTM, CDR2 ANQGSEA. Trimming removed 6 bases from V and 3 bases from J, with 29 bases in between. CDR3 region: CSVEVGDLTRNRDYGYTF. The CDR3 DNA follows: TGCAGCGTAGAGGTAGGGGACCTAACCCGGAATCGAGACTATGGCTACACCTTC.

On this clonotype: This sequence may be a read error, since a much larger clone differs from it by one base. The V call is TRBV2, the J call TRBJ2-3, with 9 bases that match TRBD2. Losses at the gene ends were 3 bases for V and 8 bases for J; bases not matched to a gene: 6. The length of the CDR3 is 14 residues. Germline-derived CDR1 and CDR2 are SNHLY and FYNNEI. The CDR3 DNA sequence: TGTGCCAGCAGTGATCGATTTAGCGGGGGTACGCAGTATTTT. Its translation is CASSDRFSGGTQYF.

In its sample, this clonotype was seen many times. V gene TRBV18 combines with J gene TRBJ2-5; 7 positions match TRBD1. CDR1 is KGHSH, CDR2 LQKENI, per germline. Trimming at V came to 5 bases and at J to 3 bases, leaving 3 bases not matched to a gene. The CDR3 sequence is 13 residues long. Here the CDR3 reads CASSKDREETQYF. Here the CDR3 DNA reads TGTGCCAGCTCAAAAGACAGGGAAGAGACCCAGTACTTC. The full variable domain, its missing parts supplied by reference TRBV18 and TRBJ2-5, is NAGVMQNPRHLVRRRGQEARLRCSPMKGHSHVYWYRQLPEEGLKFMVYLQKENIIDESGMPKERFSAEFPKEGPSILRIQQVVRGDSAAYFCASSKDREETQYFGPGTRLLVL.